Presented here are 8 T cell receptor beta chains from one specimen sequenced in a study of molecular identifiers for immune sequencing clone quantification. TCRdb independently ran MiXCR on the PCR reads; one entry per CDR3 protein. The sample has approximately 670,000 distinct CDR3 sequences, just under 20% seen once; the top ten hold roughly 0.9%. The specimen sequenced was naive CD8+ T cells from blood, with Jurkat cell RNA spiked in. Subset: FACS-sorted CD8+CD4-CCR7+CD45RA+ naive T cells. The receptor set was obtained from a human donor in good health. Some libraries in this study had Jurkat cell RNA spiked in.

The rearrangement links TRBV7-9 to TRBJ1-1, with 7 bases matching TRBD1. Per the germline V gene, CDR1 is SEHNR and CDR2 is FQNEAQ (reference sequence). The CDR3 covers 14 residues. V was pared by 6 bases and J by 7 bases, with 11 bases of the junction left unmatched. This chain's CDR3 is CASSLQGDLNEAFF. The CDR3 nucleotides are TGTGCCAGCAGTTTGCAGGGGGATTTGAATGAAGCTTTCTTT.

This clonotype was observed at least ten times. The V call is TRBV7-6, the J call TRBJ2-3; the match to TRBD2 covers 11 bases. The V gene's germline CDR1 is SGHVS and CDR2 FNYEAQ. CDR3 size: 16 residues. The ends lost 2 bases at V and 4 bases at J; junction bases unmatched: 5. As DNA, the CDR3 is TGTGCCAGCAGCTTACTAGCGGGAGGTCGGGCAGATACGCAGTATTTT. Its protein is CASSLLAGGRADTQYF. The entire variable domain, with the rest obtained from reference TRBV7-6 and TRBJ2-3, is as follows: GAGVSQSPRYKVTKRGQDVALRCDPISGHVSLYWYRQALGQGPEFLTYFNYEAQQDKSGLPNDRFSAERPEGSISTLTIQRTEQRDSAMYRCASSLLAGGRADTQYFGPGTRLTVL.

This clonotype was seen more than once but under ten times. This may be a read error, as it is one base from a much larger clone. The V and J genes are TRBV10-3 and TRBJ2-3, with TRBD2 identical over 9 bases. The CDR3 has 17 residues. V trimming: 0 bases; J trimming: 4 bases; junction bases outside the gene matches: 8. Germline V gene sequence: CDR1 ENHRY, CDR2 SYGVKD. CDR3 DNA: TGTGCCATCAGTGAGTCTGCGGGGGGGCCCAGCGCAGATACGCAGTATTTT. Translation: CAISESAGGPSADTQYF.

This clonotype was detected ten times or more. The chain recombines TRBV4-1 with TRBJ1-5, with no clear D. Between the trimmed V and J ends, which lost 1 base and 2 bases, there was a span of 12 bases. Germline lookup yields CDR1 MGHRA and CDR2 YSYEKL. The CDR3 sequence is 16 residues long. CDR3 DNA: TGCGCCAGCAGCCAAGCTAGGCAGATGGGCAATCAGCCCCAGCATTTT. Its protein product is CASSQARQMGNQPQHF.

This chain connects TRBV7-9 to TRBJ2-4; maybe TRBD2 (6 bases). Germline V gene sequence: CDR1 SEHNR, CDR2 FQNEAQ (reference sequence). Trimming removed 3 bases from V and 8 bases from J, with 20 bases in between. This CDR3 has 16 residues. The CDR3 reads CASSLGAMMREDIQYF. The CDR3 DNA reads as TGTGCCAGCAGCTTGGGAGCCATGATGCGGGAAGACATTCAGTACTTC.

Details on this clonotype: The conserved closing phenylalanine or tryptophan is absent in this CDR3, likely reflecting a read error. This sequence joins TRBV7-8 and TRBJ1-1, with D possibly TRBD1 on 5 matching bases. The CDR3 runs to 16 residues. The germline V gene encodes CDR1 SGHVS and CDR2 FQNEAQ. The CDR3 spells CASGFPKGLPGTEAFS. The CDR3 nucleotides are TGTGCCAGCGGCTTCCCGAAGGGGCTACCAGGGACTGAAGCTTTCTCT.

The sample holds many counts of this clonotype. This chain joins TRBV6-5 and TRBJ2-1; D may be TRBD2 (5 bases). This CDR3 spans 16 amino acids. Germline V lookup: CDR1 MNHEY, CDR2 SVGAGI. Between the trimmed V and J ends, which lost 6 bases and 5 bases, there was a span of 20 bases. This CDR3 is CASSRAVGVANNEQFF. The CDR3 region has the DNA TGTGCCAGCAGCCGGGCCGTGGGAGTAGCAAACAATGAGCAGTTCTTC.

This chain uses TRBV18 with TRBJ2-5, with a weak D call TRBD1 (6 bases). The V and J ends lost 8 bases and 2 bases respectively, with 30 bases between them. Germline CDR1 reads KGHSH; CDR2 reads LQKENI. The CDR3 covers 19 residues. The CDR3 region has the DNA TGTGCCAGCCATTGGTCAAGAGAGGGGGTTGCGTCGGGGCAAGAGACCCAGTACTTC. Residues: CASHWSREGVASGQETQYF. The full variable domain, its missing parts supplied by reference TRBV18 and TRBJ2-5, is NAGVMQNPRHLVRRRGQEARLRCSPMKGHSHVYWYRQLPEEGLKFMVYLQKENIIDESGMPKERFSAEFPKEGPSILRIQQVVRGDSAAYFCASHWSREGVASGQETQYFGPGTRLLVL.